The 8 T cell receptor beta chains given below trace back to one sample, sequenced in a study of T cell changes during pregnancy in multiple sclerosis. Produced via immunoSEQ multiplex PCR; TCRdb's table is partial and in-frame only. The data hold 100,000 or so clones, with 80% to 95% observed a single time. Sequencing used peripheral blood, obtained in the second trimester of pregnancy. The receptors were gathered from a female donor with multiple sclerosis, enrolled in a pregnancy study.

This rearrangement joins TRBV7-9 to TRBJ2-5; D ambiguous. The CDR3 is 13 amino acids. Germline V gene data show CDR1 as SEHNR and CDR2 as FQNEAQ (reference sequence). Trimming pared 1 base from V and 2 bases from J, leaving 5 bases between. This CDR3 is CASSLGLQETQYF. As DNA, the CDR3 is TGTGCCAGCAGCTTAGGTCTACAAGAGACCCAGTACTTC.

The chain carries TRBV28 and TRBJ2-1, with 7 bases matching TRBD2. V gave up 5 bases and J gave up 6 bases; unmatched junction bases: 10. Germline V gene sequence: CDR1 MDHEN, CDR2 SYDVKM. The CDR3 runs 15 residues. CDR3 nucleotides: TGTGCCAGCAGTCCTACAGCGGGAAGGGGCAATGAGCAGTTCTTC. Amino acids: CASSPTAGRGNEQFF.

The chain is built from TRBV5-6 and TRBJ2-5; possibly TRBD2 for D (6 bases). The end of the DNA aligns better with TRBJ2-7, so the J call may be wrong. CDR1 and CDR2 (germline): SGHDT, YYEEEE. This CDR3 is 14 amino acids long. The CDR3 sequence: CASSLTSPTYEQYF. The CDR3 nucleotides read TGTGCCAGCAGCCTTACTAGCCCAACCTACGAGCAGTACTTC.

V is TRBV7-2 and J is TRBJ2-3, with 12 nucleotides matching TRBD2. This CDR3 is built from 16 residues. CDR1 and CDR2 from the germline V gene are SGHTA and FQGNSA. V dropped 5 bases and J dropped 2; count of bases not matched to a gene: 5. The CDR3 sequence is CASSETSGRYTDTQYF. CDR3 DNA: TGTGCCAGCAGCGAGACTAGCGGGAGATACACAGATACGCAGTATTTT.

This clone was recorded only once. V usage is TRBV5-4 and J usage is TRBJ1-6; the D gene is possibly TRBD1 (5 bases). The length of the CDR3 is 15 residues. V lost 1 base to trimming and J lost 8 bases, with 13 bases between them. Germline V gives CDR1 SGHNT, CDR2 YYREEE (reference sequence). The CDR3 spells CASSLKGIGDSPLHF. As DNA, the CDR3 is TGTGCCAGCAGCTTGAAGGGGATTGGGGATTCACCCCTCCACTTT.

There are a few counts of this clone. The chain has TRBV28 and TRBJ2-6; D gene unclear. The germline V gene encodes CDR1 MDHEN and CDR2 SYDVKM. V lost 6 bases and J lost 1, with 7 bases in between. This CDR3 has 14 amino acids. CDR3 amino acids: CASSYSSGANVLTF. CDR3 in DNA: TGTGCCAGCAGCTATTCTTCTGGGGCCAACGTCCTGACTTTC.

The gene calls are TRBV2 and TRBJ2-7; 9 bases agree with TRBD2. The CDR3 contains 15 residues. V lost 4 bases and J lost 0; bases outside the gene matches: 4. Per germline, CDR1 SNHLY and CDR2 FYNNEI. CDR3 DNA: TGTGCCAGCAGTGGGGGGACTAGCCGCTCCTACGAGCAGTACTTC. Protein: CASSGGTSRSYEQYF. The complete variable domain, with remaining parts taken from reference TRBV2 and TRBJ2-7, reads EPEVTQTPSHQVTQMGQEVILRCVPISNHLYFYWYRQILGQKVEFLVSFYNNEISEKSEIFDDQFSVERPDGSNFTLKIRSTKLEDSAMYFCASSGGTSRSYEQYFGPGTRLTVT.

This clone appeared once. V gene TRBV7-2 combines with J gene TRBJ1-5; 9 nucleotides match TRBD1. The CDR3 has 14 residues. After removal of 4 bases from V and 4 bases from J, the junction contained 2 bases not matched to a gene. Germline V CDR1 and CDR2: SGHTA, FQGNSA. The CDR3 DNA follows: TGTGCCAGCAGCTCGACAGGGGGAAATCAGCCCCAGCATTTT. Encoded protein: CASSSTGGNQPQHF.